The T cell receptor beta chain described here comes from a study of T cells in localized non-small cell lung cancer. This CDR3 has 15 residues. Trimming removed 5 bases from V and 2 bases from J; junction bases left unmatched: 5. Germline CDR1 reads SGHNT; CDR2 reads YYREEE (reference sequence). This clone was observed a single time. Here immunoSEQ multiplex PCR was the method, and the copy in TCRdb shows in-frame clones only, minus some. The sample has around 20,000 clones, around 91% seen once. The TCR was taken from a man aged 35 to 70 with stage I lung adenocarcinoma. The sample was peripheral blood, taken before any cancer treatment. The chain is built from TRBV5-4 and TRBJ2-4, with 9 bases aligning to TRBD1. CDR3 DNA: TGTGCCAGCAGGTTGACAGGGGGATCCAAAAACATTCAGTACTTC. This gives the protein CASRLTGGSKNIQYF.